The 18 T cell receptor beta chains given below trace back to one sample, sequenced in a study of early T cells in non-severe SARS-CoV-2 infection. TCRdb reanalysed the 5' RACE reads using MiXCR and keeps one entry per CDR3 protein. Seen here are fewer than 120,000 distinct CDR3 sequences, roughly an eighth observed once, and the top ten hold around 4%. Sequenced material: whole blood, taken at baseline. The receptors come from an adult who was a healthcare worker with PCR-confirmed SARS-CoV-2 infection or an uninfected control (not recorded which).

J is TRBJ2-7 and V is TRBV6-5; D is possibly TRBD1 or TRBD2 (5 bases each). This CDR3 spans 16 amino acids. V was cut by 2 bases and J by 2 bases, with 16 bases left in between. Germline-derived CDR1 and CDR2 are MNHEY and SVGAGI. The CDR3 protein is CASSYAGARGAYEQYF. CDR3 coding DNA: TGTGCCAGCAGTTACGCCGGGGCTCGAGGGGCCTACGAGCAGTACTTC.

The chain couples TRBV7-9 to TRBJ1-3; D ambiguous. V gave up 5 bases and J gave up 10 bases, with 18 bases separating them. Germline V gene sequence: CDR1 SEHNR, CDR2 FQNEAQ (reference sequence). This CDR3 region has 14 residues. The CDR3 sequence is CASSEWTSIQTIYF. As DNA, the CDR3 is TGTGCCAGCAGCGAATGGACCTCCATCCAAACCATATATTTT.

At least ten counts were recorded for this clonotype. CDR3 nucleotide sequence: TGTGCCAGCTCTGAGAACCAAGAGACCCAGTACTTC. Protein product: CASSENQETQYF. The chain employs TRBV18 and TRBJ2-5; D not resolved. Germline V gene lookup returns CDR1 KGHSH and CDR2 LQKENI. Trimming left V 6 bases short and J 0 bases short, with 5 bases between. This CDR3 is built from 12 residues. Drawing the rest from reference TRBV18 and TRBJ2-5, the complete variable domain is NAGVMQNPRHLVRRRGQEARLRCSPMKGHSHVYWYRQLPEEGLKFMVYLQKENIIDESGMPKERFSAEFPKEGPSILRIQQVVRGDSAAYFCASSENQETQYFGPGTRLLVL.

The sample holds a few counts of this clonotype. The rearrangement uses TRBV5-1 and TRBJ2-3; D is unclear. The germline V and J ends were trimmed by 6 bases and 2 bases, with 19 bases remaining between them. There are 16 residues in the CDR3. Germline V gene data show CDR1 as SGHRS and CDR2 as YFSETQ. The DNA of the CDR3 is TGCGCCAGCAATACCGGCCCTGGGGTTAACACAGATACGCAGTATTTT. Encoded protein: CASNTGPGVNTDTQYF.

This clonotype was seen a handful of times. The chain has TRBV27 and TRBJ1-1; no definite D call. CDR1 is MNHEY, CDR2 SMNVEV, per germline (reference sequence). Trimming took 5 bases from V and 0 from J, leaving 13 bases between them. This CDR3 spans 15 amino acids. CDR3 nucleotide sequence: TGTGCCAGCAGTCCCTCCGGGATTTTGAACACTGAAGCTTTCTTT. Its protein is CASSPSGILNTEAFF.

The chain combines TRBV18 with TRBJ2-7; TRBD2 matches 11 bases. Unmatched junction bases numbered 5, after V lost 0 bases and J lost 4 bases. The CDR3 covers 16 residues. Germline loops: CDR1 KGHSH, CDR2 LQKENI. The chain's CDR3 is CASSPPSGGAGYEQYF. In nucleotides, the CDR3 is TGTGCCAGCTCACCACCTAGCGGGGGGGCCGGGTACGAGCAGTACTTC.

This clonotype was seen a few times. The chain links TRBV27 to TRBJ1-6; D not certain. Trimming cost V 1 base and J 6 bases, with 10 bases left between them. The CDR3 loop spans 15 amino acids. From germline, CDR1 is MNHEY and CDR2 SMNVEV (reference sequence). The CDR3, as DNA: TGTGCCAGCAGTTTATTAAAGGGTACTAATTCACCCCTCCACTTT. This encodes CASSLLKGTNSPLHF.

The chain links TRBV12-5 to TRBJ1-1, with D tentatively TRBD1 (6 bases). CDR1 LGHNT and CDR2 FRNRAP come from the germline V gene. Trimming cost V 0 bases and J 10 bases, with 12 bases left between them. This CDR3 region has 13 residues. The CDR3 loop is CASGLVPGHPAFF. CDR3 bases: TGTGCTAGTGGTTTGGTTCCGGGACATCCAGCTTTCTTT.

The rearrangement uses TRBV7-8 and TRBJ1-5, with D tentatively TRBD1 (5 bases). The CDR3 runs 14 residues. The germline CDR1 and CDR2 sequences are SGHVS and FQNEAQ. Trimming pared 5 bases from V and 3 bases from J, leaving 11 bases between. The CDR3 nucleotides read TGTGCCAGCAGCCGGGGCAGCTCCAATCAGCCCCAGCATTTT. Amino acid sequence: CASSRGSSNQPQHF.

This clonotype came up once. This CDR3 reads CASSYATGSYYGYTF. The DNA for the CDR3 is TGTGCCAGCAGCTATGCGACGGGGAGCTACTATGGCTACACCTTC. The genes are TRBV5-4 and TRBJ1-2; no firm D call. The CDR3 is made up of 15 amino acids. The V gene's germline CDR1 is SGHNT and CDR2 YYREEE (reference sequence). The V end was cut by 3 bases, the J end by 3 bases, with 15 bases between.

This clonotype was seen at least ten times. This chain connects TRBV2 to TRBJ2-1; 11 bases match TRBD2. The CDR3 has 15 residues. V lost 6 bases and J lost 2; bases outside the gene matches: 3. Germline loops: CDR1 SNHLY, CDR2 FYNNEI. The CDR3: CASSLLAGAYNEQFF. CDR3 coding DNA: TGTGCCAGCAGCCTACTAGCGGGAGCCTACAATGAGCAGTTCTTC.

A few counts support this clonotype. The CDR3 loop is CASSQDGGGNIQYF. The CDR3 DNA sequence: TGTGCCAGCAGCCAAGACGGGGGGGGAAACATTCAGTACTTC. The V call is TRBV4-2, the J call TRBJ2-4; 8 bases match TRBD2. Germline trimming cut 0 bases from V and 6 bases from J; bases unmatched to any gene: 1. The CDR3 covers 14 residues. Germline assignment: CDR1 LGHNA and CDR2 YNFKEQ.

The chain joins TRBV7-9 to TRBJ1-1; 9 bases map to TRBD1. Germline assignment: CDR1 SEHNR and CDR2 FQNEAQ (reference sequence). Trimming removed 5 bases from V and 6 bases from J; junction bases left unmatched: 4. The CDR3 is 13 residues long. Here the CDR3 DNA reads TGTGCCAGCAGCGCCCGACAGGGGGCTGAAGCTTTCTTT. Its protein is CASSARQGAEAFF.

The table lists this clonotype with a few counts. J is TRBJ2-7 and V is TRBV7-9, with D possibly being TRBD2 (6 bases). The CDR3 extends over 15 amino acids. Trimming removed 4 bases from V and 0 bases from J, with 13 bases in between. Looked up from germline, CDR1 is SEHNR and CDR2 is FQNEAQ (reference sequence). The CDR3 sequence is CASSYGTGSSYEQYF. CDR3 nucleotide sequence: TGTGCCAGCAGCTATGGGACTGGGAGCTCCTACGAGCAGTACTTC.

This clonotype appeared many times. The gene calls are TRBV5-1 and TRBJ2-7, with D hard to call. The CDR3 spans 13 residues. V gave up 0 bases and J gave up 2 bases, with 6 bases separating them. Germline loops: CDR1 SGHRS, CDR2 YFSETQ. The CDR3 loop reads CASSLDPTYEQYF. DNA of the CDR3: TGCGCCAGCAGCTTGGATCCTACCTACGAGCAGTACTTC.

CDR3 protein: CASRSSGDTGELFF. CDR3 coding DNA: TGTGCCAGCAGATCCTCTGGGGACACCGGGGAGCTGTTTTTT. V gene TRBV7-2 combines with J gene TRBJ2-2; no reliable D call. Germline assignment: CDR1 SGHTA and CDR2 FQGNSA. The V end lost 6 bases, the J end lost 3 bases, and 11 bases lay between the germline ends. The CDR3 has 14 amino acids. The full variable domain, completed using reference TRBV7-2 and TRBJ2-2, is GAGVSQSPSNKVTEKGKDVELRCDPISGHTALYWYRQSLGQGLEFLIYFQGNSAPDKSGLPSDRFSAERTGGSVSTLTIQRTQQEDSAVYLCASRSSGDTGELFFGEGSRLTVL.

The chain is built from TRBV5-1 and TRBJ2-2; the D is unclear. Per the germline V gene, CDR1 is SGHRS and CDR2 is YFSETQ. The CDR3 contains 13 residues. Trimming removed 6 bases at V and 3 bases at J, with 9 bases between. The CDR3 loop reads CASMGLDTGELFF. In DNA form, the CDR3 reads TGCGCCAGCATGGGCCTGGACACCGGGGAGCTGTTTTTT. The full variable domain, with the rest looked up from reference TRBV5-1 and TRBJ2-2, is KAGVTQTPRYLIKTRGQQVTLSCSPISGHRSVSWYQQTPGQGLQFLFEYFSETQRNKGNFPGRFSGRQFSNSRSEMNVSTLELGDSALYLCASMGLDTGELFFGEGSRLTVL.

The chain is built from TRBV3-1 and TRBJ2-7; 10 bases are a match to TRBD2. In germline, CDR1 is LGHDT, CDR2 YNNKEL (reference sequence). J gave up 2 bases and V 2 bases, and 9 bases lay outside the gene matches. The CDR3 length is 17 residues. The CDR3 DNA sequence: TGTGCCAGCAGCCAACTGGCCATAGCGGGGGGTACCTACGAGCAGTACTTC. This translates into CASSQLAIAGGTYEQYF.